The source of this T cell receptor beta chain is a study of cytomegalovirus exposure and HLA in healthy donors. Findings and caveats of the study: As a later analysis showed, several of the most significant clusters appeared to be linked to common viral pathogens. A later analysis, which compared TCR beta chains of equal frequency, found the HLA-associated ones more clonally expanded.

On this clone itself: What it binds is not known.

Trimming pared 5 bases from V and 7 bases from J, leaving 15 bases between. Germline CDR1 and CDR2: MNHEY and SVGAGI. The CDR3 covers 15 residues. The PCR used 60 Vbeta and 13 Jbeta primers. Clones were read by immunoSEQ multiplex PCR, and TCRdb kept only the in-frame ones, dropping some. Of 130,000 to 150,000 clones detected, approximately 80% appear once; the ten largest clones hold 9.7%. The chain has TRBV6-5 and TRBJ1-6, with D possibly TRBD1 on 6 matching bases. The material sequenced was PBMCs. This TCR derives from a woman aged 55-70 years in good health and CMV-seropositive. CDR3 bases: TGTGCCAGCAGTCGGACAGTCCCAAGGAATTCACCCCTCCACTTT. Translating gives CASSRTVPRNSPLHF.